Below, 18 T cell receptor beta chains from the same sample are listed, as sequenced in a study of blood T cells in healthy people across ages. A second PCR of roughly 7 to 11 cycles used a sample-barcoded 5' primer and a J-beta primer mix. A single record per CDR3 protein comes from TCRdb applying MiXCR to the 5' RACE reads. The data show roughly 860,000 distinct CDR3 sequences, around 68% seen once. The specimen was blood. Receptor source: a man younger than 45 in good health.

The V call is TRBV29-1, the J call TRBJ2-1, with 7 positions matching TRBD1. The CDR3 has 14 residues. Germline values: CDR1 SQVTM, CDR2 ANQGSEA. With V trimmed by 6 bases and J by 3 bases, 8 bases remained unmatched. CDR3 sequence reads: CSVSNRGDYNEQFF. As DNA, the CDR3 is TGCAGCGTCTCAAACAGGGGCGACTACAATGAGCAGTTCTTC.

The CDR3 loop reads CASSSAPTTEAFF. The CDR3 DNA reads as TGTGCCAGCAGCTCCGCGCCCACCACTGAAGCTTTCTTT. V usage is TRBV7-2 and J usage is TRBJ1-1, with no clear D. Per the germline V gene, CDR1 is SGHTA and CDR2 is FQGNSA. The CDR3 runs to 13 residues. V was clipped by 4 bases and J by 4 bases, with 10 bases between them.

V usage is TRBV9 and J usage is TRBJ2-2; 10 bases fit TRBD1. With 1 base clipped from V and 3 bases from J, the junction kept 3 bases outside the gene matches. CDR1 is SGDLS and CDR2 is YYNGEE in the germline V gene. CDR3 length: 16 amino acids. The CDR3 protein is CASSVRQGADTGELFF. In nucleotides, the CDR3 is TGTGCCAGCAGCGTAAGACAGGGGGCTGACACCGGGGAGCTGTTTTTT.

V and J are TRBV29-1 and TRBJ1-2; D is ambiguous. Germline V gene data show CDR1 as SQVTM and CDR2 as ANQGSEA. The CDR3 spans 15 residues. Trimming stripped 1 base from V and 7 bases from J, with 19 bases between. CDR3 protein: CSVEGEGSLYGGYTF. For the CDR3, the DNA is TGCAGCGTTGAAGGGGAGGGATCTCTCTATGGTGGCTACACCTTC.

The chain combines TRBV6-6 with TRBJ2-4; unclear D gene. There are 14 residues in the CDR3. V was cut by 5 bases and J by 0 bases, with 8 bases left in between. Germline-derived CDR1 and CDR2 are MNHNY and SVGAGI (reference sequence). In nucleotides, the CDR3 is TGTGCCAGCAGTCCTCGGGTAGCCAAAAACATTCAGTACTTC. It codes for CASSPRVAKNIQYF.

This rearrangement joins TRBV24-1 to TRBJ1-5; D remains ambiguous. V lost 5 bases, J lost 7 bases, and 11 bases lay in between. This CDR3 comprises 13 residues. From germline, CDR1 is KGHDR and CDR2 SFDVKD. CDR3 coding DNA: TGTGCCACCAGTGCCAAGCGTGGCCAGCCCCAGCATTTT. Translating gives CATSAKRGQPQHF.

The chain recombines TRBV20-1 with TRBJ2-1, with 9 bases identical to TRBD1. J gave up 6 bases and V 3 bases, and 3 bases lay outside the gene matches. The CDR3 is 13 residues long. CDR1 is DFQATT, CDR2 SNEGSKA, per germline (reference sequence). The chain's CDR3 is CSASLTGGNEQFF. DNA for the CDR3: TGCAGTGCTAGTCTGACAGGGGGCAATGAGCAGTTCTTC.

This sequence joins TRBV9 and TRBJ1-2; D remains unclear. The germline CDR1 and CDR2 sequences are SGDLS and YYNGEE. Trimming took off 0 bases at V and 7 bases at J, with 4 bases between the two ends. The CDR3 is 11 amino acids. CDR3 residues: CASSVGAGYTF. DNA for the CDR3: TGTGCCAGCAGCGTAGGGGCTGGCTACACCTTC.

The CDR3 region is CASSVGRSGEQYF. CDR3 DNA sequence: TGTGCCAGCAGTGTAGGACGGTCTGGGGAGCAGTACTTC. This chain connects TRBV6-1 to TRBJ2-7; D is unclear. Germline values: CDR1 MNHNS, CDR2 SASEGT. The V and J ends lost 4 bases and 7 bases respectively, with 14 bases between them. The CDR3 sequence is 13 residues long.

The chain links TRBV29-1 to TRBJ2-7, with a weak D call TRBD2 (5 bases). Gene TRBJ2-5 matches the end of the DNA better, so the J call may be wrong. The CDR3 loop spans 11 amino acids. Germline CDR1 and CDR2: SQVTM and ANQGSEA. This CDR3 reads CSVAYRGTQYF. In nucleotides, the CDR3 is TGCAGCGTTGCCTATCGGGGGACCCAGTACTTC.

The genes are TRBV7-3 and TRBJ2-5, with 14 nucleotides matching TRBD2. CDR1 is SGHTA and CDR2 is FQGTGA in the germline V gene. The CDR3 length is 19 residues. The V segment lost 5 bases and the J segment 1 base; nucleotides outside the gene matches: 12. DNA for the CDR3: TGTGCCAGCAGCCCCGGACTAGCGGGGGGCCCAACCATCCAAGAGACCCAGTACTTC. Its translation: CASSPGLAGGPTIQETQYF.

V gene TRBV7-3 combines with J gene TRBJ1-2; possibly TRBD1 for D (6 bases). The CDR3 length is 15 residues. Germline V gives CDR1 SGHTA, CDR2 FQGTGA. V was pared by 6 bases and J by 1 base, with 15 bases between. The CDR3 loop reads CASSVGAGVNYGYTF. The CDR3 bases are TGTGCCAGCAGTGTCGGGGCAGGGGTTAACTATGGCTACACCTTC.

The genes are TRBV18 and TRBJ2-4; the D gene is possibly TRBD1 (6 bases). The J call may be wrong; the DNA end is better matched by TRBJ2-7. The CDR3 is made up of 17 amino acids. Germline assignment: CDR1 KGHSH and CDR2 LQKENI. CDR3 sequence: CASSMRPTGETSYEQYF. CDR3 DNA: TGTGCCAGCTCAATGAGACCGACAGGTGAAACCTCCTACGAGCAGTACTTC.

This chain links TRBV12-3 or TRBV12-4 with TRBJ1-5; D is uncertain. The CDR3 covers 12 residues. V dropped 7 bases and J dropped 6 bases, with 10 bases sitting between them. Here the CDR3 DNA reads TGTGCCAGCAACATCTGGCCTCAGCCCCAGCATTTT. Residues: CASNIWPQPQHF.

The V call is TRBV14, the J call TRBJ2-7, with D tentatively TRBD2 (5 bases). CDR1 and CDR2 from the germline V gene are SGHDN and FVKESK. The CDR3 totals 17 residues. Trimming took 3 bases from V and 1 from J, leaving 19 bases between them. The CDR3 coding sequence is TGTGCCAGCAGCCAGGGTGGACTGTACCGCCCTTCCTACGAGCAGTACTTC. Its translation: CASSQGGLYRPSYEQYF. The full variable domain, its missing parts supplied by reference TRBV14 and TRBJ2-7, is EAGVTQFPSHSVIEKGQTVTLRCDPISGHDNLYWYRRVMGKEIKFLLHFVKESKQDESGMPNNRFLAERTGGTYSTLKVQPAELEDSGVYFCASSQGGLYRPSYEQYFGPGTRLTVT.

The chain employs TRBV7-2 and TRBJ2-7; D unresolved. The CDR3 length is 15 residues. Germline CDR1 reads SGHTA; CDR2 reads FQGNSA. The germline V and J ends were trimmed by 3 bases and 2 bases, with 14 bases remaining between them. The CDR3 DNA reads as TGTGCCAGCAGCTTTGGGTTTGCAGGTACCTACGAGCAGTACTTC. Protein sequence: CASSFGFAGTYEQYF.

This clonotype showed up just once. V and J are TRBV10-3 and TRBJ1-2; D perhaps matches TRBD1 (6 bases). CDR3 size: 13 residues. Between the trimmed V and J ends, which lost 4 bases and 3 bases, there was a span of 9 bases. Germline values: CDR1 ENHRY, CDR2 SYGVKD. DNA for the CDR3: TGTGCCATCAGTGGGGACAAAGACTATGGCTACACCTTC. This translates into CAISGDKDYGYTF.

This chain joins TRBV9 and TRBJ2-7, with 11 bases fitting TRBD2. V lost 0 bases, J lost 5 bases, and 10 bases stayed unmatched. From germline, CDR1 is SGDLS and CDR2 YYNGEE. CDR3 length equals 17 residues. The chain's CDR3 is CASSVGSGGAVGDEQYF. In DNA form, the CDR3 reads TGTGCCAGCAGCGTAGGTAGCGGGGGGGCCGTTGGCGACGAGCAGTACTTC.